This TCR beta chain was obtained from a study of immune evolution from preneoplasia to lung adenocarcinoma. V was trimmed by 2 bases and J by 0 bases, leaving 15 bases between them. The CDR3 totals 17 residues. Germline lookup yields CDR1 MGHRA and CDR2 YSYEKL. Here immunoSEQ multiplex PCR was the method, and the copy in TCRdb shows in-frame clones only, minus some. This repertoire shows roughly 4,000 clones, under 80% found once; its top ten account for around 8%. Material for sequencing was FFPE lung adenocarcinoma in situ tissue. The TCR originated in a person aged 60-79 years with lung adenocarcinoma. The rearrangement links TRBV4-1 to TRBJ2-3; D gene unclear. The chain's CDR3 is CASSQYDLGFSTDTQYF. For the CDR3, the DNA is TGCGCCAGCAGCCAATACGACCTGGGGTTTAGCACAGATACGCAGTATTTT.